A single sample is the source of the 27 T cell receptor beta chains below, sequenced in a study of cytomegalovirus exposure and HLA in healthy donors. The primer mix had 60 Vbeta and 13 Jbeta primers. Clones were read by immunoSEQ multiplex PCR, and TCRdb kept only the in-frame ones, dropping some. Of about 140,000 clones in the sample, 70% to 85% are singletons; the top ten hold just over 8.5%. Sequencing was done on a sample of PBMCs. The origin of the receptors is a woman in her 50s in good health and CMV-seropositive.

The CDR3 DNA reads as TGTGCCAGCAGCCCAGGGAGGGGCCCTCTTTATGGCTACACCTTC. Amino acids: CASSPGRGPLYGYTF. The V and J genes are TRBV27 and TRBJ1-2, with D possibly being TRBD1 (5 bases). CDR1 and CDR2 (germline): MNHEY, SMNVEV (reference sequence). CDR3 length: 15 amino acids. Trimming left V 6 bases short and J 5 bases short, with 19 bases between.

There are a few counts of this clone. CDR3 sequence reads: CASSLGLDPTYNEQFF. The CDR3, as DNA: TGTGCCAGCAGCTTAGGACTAGACCCTACCTACAATGAGCAGTTCTTC. This sequence joins TRBV7-2 and TRBJ2-1, with D perhaps TRBD2 (6 bases). Germline V gene data show CDR1 as SGHTA and CDR2 as FQGNSA. The CDR3 sequence is 16 residues long. V gave up 1 base and J gave up 2 bases, with 12 bases separating them.

V is TRBV4-1 and J is TRBJ1-4; possibly TRBD1 for D (6 bases). From germline, CDR1 is MGHRA and CDR2 YSYEKL. The CDR3 contains 18 residues. Trimming left V 1 base short and J 3 bases short, with 18 bases between. The CDR3 loop is CASSQAAGGRAANEKLFF. The CDR3 DNA sequence: TGCGCCAGCAGCCAAGCAGCGGGGGGGCGAGCGGCTAATGAAAAACTGTTTTTT.

The rearrangement joins TRBV9 to TRBJ1-6; 9 bases match TRBD1. This CDR3 spans 16 amino acids. After removal of 4 bases from V and 4 bases from J, the junction contained 6 bases not matched to a gene. Germline V gives CDR1 SGDLS, CDR2 YYNGEE. The CDR3 DNA follows: TGTGCCAGCAGCCCCCGGACAGGGGTGTATAATTCACCCCTCCACTTT. Translation gives CASSPRTGVYNSPLHF.

The J gene is TRBJ2-1, the V gene TRBV5-1, with 8 bases matching TRBD2. CDR3 size: 15 residues. V lost 2 bases and J lost 4; bases outside the gene matches: 5. Germline V CDR1 and CDR2: SGHRS, YFSETQ. The CDR3 DNA reads as TGCGCCAGCAGCTTAGCGGGGGAGACATACAATGAGCAGTTCTTC. Amino acid sequence: CASSLAGETYNEQFF.

CDR3 region: CASSLHRGWTEAFF. The CDR3 DNA sequence: TGTGCCAGCAGCTTGCACAGGGGCTGGACTGAAGCTTTCTTT. This rearrangement joins TRBV5-6 to TRBJ1-1; 7 nucleotides agree with TRBD1. The CDR3 has 14 residues. The V and J ends lost 1 base and 5 bases, in that order; junction bases with no gene match: 5. Germline CDR1 reads SGHDT; CDR2 reads YYEEEE.

In this sample, this clone turned up a few times. This chain links TRBV19 with TRBJ2-3; 7 bases line up with TRBD2. Trimming took 0 bases from V and 6 from J; bases not matched to a gene: 3. Germline assignment: CDR1 LNHDA and CDR2 SQIVND (reference sequence). The CDR3 covers 14 residues. CDR3 nucleotides: TGTGCCAGTAGTATAGAAGCTAGCGGCGATACGCAGTATTTT. It encodes CASSIEASGDTQYF.

With respect to this clone: Compared with germline, one end of the junction differs, possibly owing to a read error. The chain has TRBV7-7 and TRBJ2-2, with no clear D. The CDR3 totals 14 residues. Germline V gives CDR1 SSHAT, CDR2 FNYEAQ (reference sequence). For the CDR3, the DNA is TGTGCTAGCAGCCCAGCTCGGGACACCGGGGAGCTGTTTTTT. It translates to CASSPARDTGELFF.

This clone was detected a few times. The gene calls are TRBV11-3 and TRBJ2-5; D is undetermined. V was shortened by 4 bases and J by 7 bases, with 13 bases between the two germline ends. CDR3 length: 13 amino acids. CDR1 is SGHNT, CDR2 YENEEA, per germline. The CDR3 protein is CASSSMETGTQYF. The CDR3 region has the DNA TGTGCCAGCAGCTCTATGGAAACGGGGACCCAGTACTTC. Variable domain in full (rest from reference TRBV11-3 and TRBJ2-5): EAGVVQSPRYKIIEKKQPVAFWCNPISGHNTLYWYLQNLGQGPELLIRYENEEAVDDSQLPKDRFSAERLKGVDSTLKIQPAELGDSAVYLCASSSMETGTQYFGPGTRLLVL.

The chain employs TRBV7-3 and TRBJ2-3; weak D call: TRBD1 (8 bases). Germline V lookup: CDR1 SGHTA, CDR2 FQGTGA. CDR3 size: 16 residues. Trimming cost V 5 bases and J 1 base, with 16 bases left between them. The CDR3 coding sequence is TGTGCCAGCAGCGAGACAGGGGCGGGGGGCACAGATACGCAGTATTTT. Its protein is CASSETGAGGTDTQYF.

CDR3 nucleotide sequence: TGTGCCAGCTCAACCGGGCAACAGGGAATCAACGAGCAGTACTTC. Translation gives CASSTGQQGINEQYF. This chain joins TRBV18 and TRBJ2-7; TRBD1 is a possible D gene (6 bases). This CDR3 has 15 amino acids. V was shortened by 5 bases and J by 5 bases, with 19 bases between the two germline ends. CDR1 and CDR2 from the germline V gene are KGHSH and LQKENI.

This chain joins TRBV18 and TRBJ1-1; maybe TRBD1 (5 bases). This CDR3 comprises 14 residues. Trimming removed 0 bases at V and 6 bases at J, with 11 bases between. Germline CDR1 reads KGHSH; CDR2 reads LQKENI. This CDR3 is CASSPPSGFSEAFF. CDR3 in DNA: TGTGCCAGCTCACCACCGTCAGGGTTCTCTGAAGCTTTCTTT.

J is TRBJ2-7 and V is TRBV2; 7 bases match TRBD1. CDR3 length: 16 amino acids. In germline, CDR1 is SNHLY, CDR2 FYNNEI. V was pared by 1 base and J by 4 bases, with 10 bases of the junction left unmatched. Here the CDR3 DNA reads TGTGCCAGCAGTGAAGAAATAGGGGGCGAGGGATACGAGCAGTACTTC. Residues: CASSEEIGGEGYEQYF.

This clone was detected a few times. This CDR3 is also generated by other DNA sequences in the sample. J is TRBJ2-7 and V is TRBV7-9; TRBD1 is a possible D gene (6 bases). This CDR3 spans 12 amino acids. From germline, CDR1 is SEHNR and CDR2 FQNEAQ (reference sequence). V lost 5 bases to trimming and J lost 4 bases, with 9 bases between them. CDR3 DNA sequence: TGTGCCAGCAGCCTACAGGGATACGAGCAGTACTTC. This gives the protein CASSLQGYEQYF.

V and J are TRBV30 and TRBJ2-5; D possibly corresponds to TRBD2 (6 bases). The J call may be incorrect, as the DNA end agrees better with TRBJ2-7. This CDR3 has 13 residues. CDR1 and CDR2 (germline): GTSNPN, SVGIG (reference sequence). In DNA, the CDR3 is TGTGCCTGGAGTGGCAGGGAGGAGTACGAGCAGTACTTC. This codes for CAWSGREEYEQYF.

This chain joins TRBV5-1 and TRBJ2-1; TRBD2 matches 10 bases. Germline loops: CDR1 SGHRS, CDR2 YFSETQ. The junction had 14 bases not matched to a gene; V was cut back by 2 bases and J by 9 bases. The CDR3 totals 17 residues. CDR3 coding DNA: TGCGCCAGCAGCTTCTCCGCGGAGCGGGGGGGCAATGGTGAGCAGTTCTTC. It codes for CASSFSAERGGNGEQFF.

V is TRBV28 and J is TRBJ1-1, with D perhaps TRBD1 (6 bases). V lost 5 bases, J lost 1 base, and 8 bases lay in between. There are 13 residues in the CDR3. From germline, CDR1 is MDHEN and CDR2 SYDVKM. CDR3: CASSAGENTEAFF. The CDR3, as DNA: TGTGCCAGCAGTGCAGGGGAGAACACTGAAGCTTTCTTT.

A single count supports this clone. The chain couples TRBV7-2 to TRBJ1-5, with TRBD1 identical over 10 bases. The CDR3 is made up of 15 amino acids. CDR1 and CDR2 from the germline V gene are SGHTA and FQGNSA. J was trimmed by 5 bases and V by 5 bases; bases with no gene match: 6. CDR3 amino acids: CASSARTGGDQPQHF. CDR3 coding DNA: TGTGCCAGCAGCGCCAGGACAGGGGGGGATCAGCCCCAGCATTTT. Combining the CDR3 with reference TRBV7-2 and TRBJ1-5 gives the whole variable domain GAGVSQSPSNKVTEKGKDVELRCDPISGHTALYWYRQSLGQGLEFLIYFQGNSAPDKSGLPSDRFSAERTGGSVSTLTIQRTQQEDSAVYLCASSARTGGDQPQHFGDGTRLSIL.

The V call is TRBV7-3, the J call TRBJ1-6; the D is unclear. V lost 5 bases to trimming and J lost 5 bases, with 10 bases between them. The CDR3 consists of 14 residues. Germline-derived CDR1 and CDR2 are SGHTA and FQGTGA. The CDR3 is CASSLAGNNSPLHF. For the CDR3, the DNA is TGTGCCAGCAGCCTGGCGGGCAATAATTCACCCCTCCACTTT.

The chain has TRBV27 and TRBJ2-4; TRBD2 agrees at 10 bases. The V segment lost 2 bases and the J segment 7 bases; nucleotides outside the gene matches: 11. The V gene's germline CDR1 is MNHEY and CDR2 SMNVEV (reference sequence). The CDR3 covers 17 residues. The CDR3 spells CASSLKVAGGVRNIQYF. The CDR3 DNA reads as TGTGCCAGCAGTTTAAAGGTAGCGGGGGGCGTAAGGAACATTCAGTACTTC.

The chain uses TRBV11-2 and TRBJ1-3; D is undetermined. CDR1 and CDR2 (germline): SGHAT, FQNNGV. The CDR3 is 13 amino acids. Trimming shortened V by 3 bases and J by 3 bases, and 6 bases separated the two germline ends. Here the CDR3 reads CASSFSYGNTIYF. DNA of the CDR3: TGTGCCAGCAGCTTCAGTTATGGAAACACCATATATTTT.

Concerning this clone: Sequence at one end of the junction differs from germline and may be a read error. The chain combines TRBV7-7 with TRBJ2-5, with TRBD2 matching 7 bases. The length of the CDR3 is 15 residues. Looked up from germline, CDR1 is SSHAT and CDR2 is FNYEAQ (reference sequence). CDR3 region: CASSTEGLAEETQYF. The CDR3 DNA is TGTGCTAGCAGCACAGAGGGCCTAGCGGAAGAGACCCAGTACTTC.

This rearrangement joins TRBV18 to TRBJ2-7; D is perhaps TRBD2 (6 bases). The CDR3 extends over 12 amino acids. In germline, CDR1 is KGHSH, CDR2 LQKENI. V was shortened by 3 bases and J by 5 bases, with 8 bases between the two germline ends. The CDR3 reads CASSPSGDEQYF. In DNA form, the CDR3 reads TGTGCCAGCTCACCTTCGGGGGACGAGCAGTACTTC.

V gene TRBV7-3 combines with J gene TRBJ2-5, with 7 positions matching TRBD2. J gave up 5 bases and V 5 bases, and 11 bases lay outside the gene matches. The CDR3 is made up of 15 amino acids. Germline CDR1 reads SGHTA; CDR2 reads FQGTGA. CDR3 sequence: CASSPSGVSRETQYF. DNA of the CDR3: TGTGCCAGCAGCCCGAGCGGGGTCTCGAGGGAGACCCAGTACTTC.

The chain carries TRBV27 and TRBJ1-2; 8 bases map to TRBD1. V lost 2 bases and J lost 2; bases outside the gene matches: 13. CDR1 and CDR2 from the germline V gene are MNHEY and SMNVEV (reference sequence). The CDR3 has 18 residues. The CDR3 loop is CASSLVGQASLLNYGYTF. For the CDR3, the DNA is TGTGCCAGCAGTTTAGTGGGACAGGCGTCTCTATTGAACTATGGCTACACCTTC.

The V gene is TRBV7-8, the J gene TRBJ1-6; 11 nucleotides agree with TRBD1. From germline, CDR1 is SGHVS and CDR2 FQNEAQ. V lost 4 bases and J lost 2; bases outside the gene matches: 7. The CDR3 contains 18 residues. The CDR3 loop is CASSSRDRGDPYNSPLHF. CDR3 sequence (DNA): TGTGCCAGCAGCTCCCGGGACAGGGGGGACCCCTATAATTCACCCCTCCACTTT.

The genes are TRBV2 and TRBJ2-7; 12 bases match TRBD2. V was clipped by 6 bases and J by 9 bases; unmatched bases: 9. Per germline, CDR1 SNHLY and CDR2 FYNNEI. The CDR3 totals 14 residues. CDR3 sequence: CASRWTSGALRQYF. The CDR3 region has the DNA TGTGCCAGCAGGTGGACTAGCGGGGCTCTCCGGCAGTACTTC.